This T cell receptor (beta chain) comes out of a study of shared clonotypes between healthy human individuals. For the study at large: Per-donor plates numbered three CD4 naive, three CD4 memory, two CD8 naive and one CD8 memory. Study results and limitations: Generation probability values for non-shared clonotypes were lower than those for clonotypes shared by all four donors.

As defined, naive CD8 cells were CD45RO-negative and positively selected for CCR7, with terminally differentiated effector memory CD45RA+ cells excluded. The study drew all its donors from Caucasian adults living in Nashville, Tennessee. TCRdb keeps only in-frame clones here, not all; method: immunoSEQ multiplex PCR. The table has roughly 770,000 clones, 90% to 98% seen once. Concerning this clone itself: What it recognizes is unknown.

CDR1 SGHTA and CDR2 FQGNSA come from the germline V gene. CDR3 length: 16 residues. Trimming shortened V by 5 bases and J by 0 bases, and 14 bases separated the two germline ends. The specimen sequenced was naive CD8+ T cells sorted from blood. The chain has TRBV7-2 and TRBJ2-1; D is perhaps TRBD2 (5 bases). The TCR was taken from a man aged 30-40 years in good health. The CDR3 region is CASSGLLAYSYNEQFF. DNA of the CDR3: TGTGCCAGCAGCGGGCTCTTAGCGTACTCCTACAATGAGCAGTTCTTC.